The entry below gives a single T cell receptor (beta chain) sequence along with its context. Its antigen is still unknown. CDR1 and CDR2 from the germline V gene are MGHRA and YSYEKL. With 0 bases removed from V and 4 bases from J, the gap between germline ends came to 9 bases. The CDR3 has 14 amino acids. This record comes from a study of cytomegalovirus exposure and HLA in healthy donors. This PCR relied on a set of 60 Vbeta primers and 13 Jbeta primers. Libraries were prepared by immunoSEQ multiplex PCR; TCRdb keeps only in-frame clonotypes and omits some of them. The table includes about 160,000 clones, about 88% detected once. Study outcomes and limitations: The authors listed over 150 TCR beta chains as cytomegalovirus-associated.

The sample consisted of PBMCs. This clonotype originated in a young woman in good health and CMV-seronegative. The genes are TRBV4-1 and TRBJ2-5; D possibly corresponds to TRBD2 (6 bases). CDR3 protein: CASSQEVSGETQYF. The CDR3 DNA follows: TGCGCCAGCAGCCAAGAAGTTAGCGGAGAGACCCAGTACTTC.